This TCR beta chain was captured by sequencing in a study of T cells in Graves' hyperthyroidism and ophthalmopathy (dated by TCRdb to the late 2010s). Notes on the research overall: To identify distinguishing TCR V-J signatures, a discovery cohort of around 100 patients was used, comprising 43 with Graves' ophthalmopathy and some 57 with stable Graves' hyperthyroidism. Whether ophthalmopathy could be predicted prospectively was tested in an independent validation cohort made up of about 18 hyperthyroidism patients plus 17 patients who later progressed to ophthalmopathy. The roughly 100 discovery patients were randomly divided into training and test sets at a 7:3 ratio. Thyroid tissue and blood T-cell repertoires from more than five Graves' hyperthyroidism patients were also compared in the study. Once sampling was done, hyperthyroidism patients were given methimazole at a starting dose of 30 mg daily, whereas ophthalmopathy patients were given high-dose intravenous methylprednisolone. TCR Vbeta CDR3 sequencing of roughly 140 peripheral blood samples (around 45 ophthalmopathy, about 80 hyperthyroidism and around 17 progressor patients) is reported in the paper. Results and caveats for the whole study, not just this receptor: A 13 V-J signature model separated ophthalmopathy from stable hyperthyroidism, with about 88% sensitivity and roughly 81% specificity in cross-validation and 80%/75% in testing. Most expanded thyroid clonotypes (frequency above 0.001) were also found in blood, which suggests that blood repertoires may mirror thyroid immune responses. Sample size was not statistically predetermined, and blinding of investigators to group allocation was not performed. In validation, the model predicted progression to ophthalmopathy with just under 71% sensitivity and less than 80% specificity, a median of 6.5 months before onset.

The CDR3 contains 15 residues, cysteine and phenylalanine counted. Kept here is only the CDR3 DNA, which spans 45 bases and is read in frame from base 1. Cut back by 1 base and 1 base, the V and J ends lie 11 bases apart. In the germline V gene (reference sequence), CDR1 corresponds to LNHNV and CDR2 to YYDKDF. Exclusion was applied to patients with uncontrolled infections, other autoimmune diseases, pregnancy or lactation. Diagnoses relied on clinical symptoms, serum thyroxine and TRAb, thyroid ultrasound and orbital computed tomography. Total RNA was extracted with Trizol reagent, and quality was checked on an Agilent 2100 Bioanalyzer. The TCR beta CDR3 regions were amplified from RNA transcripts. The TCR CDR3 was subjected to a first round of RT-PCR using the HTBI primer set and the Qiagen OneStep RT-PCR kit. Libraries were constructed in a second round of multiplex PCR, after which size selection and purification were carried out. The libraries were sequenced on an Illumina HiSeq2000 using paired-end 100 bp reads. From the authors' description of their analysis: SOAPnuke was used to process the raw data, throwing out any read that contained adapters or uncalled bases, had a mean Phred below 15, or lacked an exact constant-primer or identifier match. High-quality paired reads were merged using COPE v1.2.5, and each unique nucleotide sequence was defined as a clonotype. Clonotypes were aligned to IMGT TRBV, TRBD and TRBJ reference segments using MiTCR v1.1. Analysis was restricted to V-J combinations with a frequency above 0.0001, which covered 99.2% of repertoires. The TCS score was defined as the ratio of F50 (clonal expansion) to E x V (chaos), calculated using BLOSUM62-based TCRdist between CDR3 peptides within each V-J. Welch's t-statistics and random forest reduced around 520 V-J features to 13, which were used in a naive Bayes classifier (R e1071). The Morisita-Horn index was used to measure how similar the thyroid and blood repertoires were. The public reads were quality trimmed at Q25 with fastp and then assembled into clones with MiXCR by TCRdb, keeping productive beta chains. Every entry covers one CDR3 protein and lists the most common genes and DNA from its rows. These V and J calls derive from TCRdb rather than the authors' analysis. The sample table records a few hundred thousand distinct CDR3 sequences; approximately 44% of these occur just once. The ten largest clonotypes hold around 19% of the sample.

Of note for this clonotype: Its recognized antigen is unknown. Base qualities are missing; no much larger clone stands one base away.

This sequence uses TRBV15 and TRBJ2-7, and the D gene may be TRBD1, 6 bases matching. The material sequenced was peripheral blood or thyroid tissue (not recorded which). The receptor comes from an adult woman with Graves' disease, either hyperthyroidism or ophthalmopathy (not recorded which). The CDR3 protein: CATSRVLGGSYEQYF. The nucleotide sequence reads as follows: TGTGCCACCAGCAGAGTTTTAGGGGGTTCCTACGAGCAGTACTTC.